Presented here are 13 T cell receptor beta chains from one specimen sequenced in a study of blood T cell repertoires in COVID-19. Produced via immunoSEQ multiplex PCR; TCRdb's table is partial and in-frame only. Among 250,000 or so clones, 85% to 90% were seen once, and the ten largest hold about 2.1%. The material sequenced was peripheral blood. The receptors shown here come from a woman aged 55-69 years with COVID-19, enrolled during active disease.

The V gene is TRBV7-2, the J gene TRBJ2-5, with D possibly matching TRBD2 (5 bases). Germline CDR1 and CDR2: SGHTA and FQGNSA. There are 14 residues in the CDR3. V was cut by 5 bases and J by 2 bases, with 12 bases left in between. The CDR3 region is CASSIISAQETQYF. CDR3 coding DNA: TGTGCCAGCAGCATAATTAGCGCACAAGAGACCCAGTACTTC.

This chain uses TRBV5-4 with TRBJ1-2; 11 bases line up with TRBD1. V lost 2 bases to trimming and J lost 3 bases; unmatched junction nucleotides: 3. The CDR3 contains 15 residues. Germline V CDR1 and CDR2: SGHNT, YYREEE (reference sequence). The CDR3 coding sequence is TGTGCCAGCAGCTTCGGGGACAGGGGGGACTATGGCTACACCTTC. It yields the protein CASSFGDRGDYGYTF.

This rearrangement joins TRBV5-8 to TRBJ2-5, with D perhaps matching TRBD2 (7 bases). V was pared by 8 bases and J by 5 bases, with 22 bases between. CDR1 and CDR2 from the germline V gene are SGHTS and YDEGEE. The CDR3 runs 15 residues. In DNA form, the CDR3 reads TGTGCCAGGACGGGGGGCTTTTTTTCCTCGGAGACCCAGTACTTC. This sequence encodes CARTGGFFSSETQYF.

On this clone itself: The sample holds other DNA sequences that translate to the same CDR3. The CDR3 DNA reads TGTGCCAGCAGCTTAACAGGGGGGCCCTCCTACGAGCAGTACTTC. Translated: CASSLTGGPSYEQYF. This chain links TRBV7-2 with TRBJ2-7; 8 nucleotides align to TRBD1. Germline CDR1 and CDR2: SGHTA and FQGNSA. The CDR3 extends over 15 amino acids. Unmatched junction bases numbered 3, after V lost 2 bases and J lost 0 bases.

Written as DNA, the CDR3 is TGTGCCAGCAGCCCCACAACCAGCTATGGCTACACCTTC. Protein product: CASSPTTSYGYTF. V and J are TRBV7-9 and TRBJ1-2; no clear D. From germline, CDR1 is SEHNR and CDR2 FQNEAQ (reference sequence). The V and J ends lost 5 bases and 4 bases respectively, with 11 bases between them. The CDR3 loop spans 13 amino acids.

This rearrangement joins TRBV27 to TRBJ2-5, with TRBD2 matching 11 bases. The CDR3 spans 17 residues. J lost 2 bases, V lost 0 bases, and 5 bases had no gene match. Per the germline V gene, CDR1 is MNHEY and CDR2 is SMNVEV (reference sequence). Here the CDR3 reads CASSLSGLAALQETQYF. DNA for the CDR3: TGTGCCAGCAGTTTATCGGGACTAGCGGCGCTACAAGAGACCCAGTACTTC.

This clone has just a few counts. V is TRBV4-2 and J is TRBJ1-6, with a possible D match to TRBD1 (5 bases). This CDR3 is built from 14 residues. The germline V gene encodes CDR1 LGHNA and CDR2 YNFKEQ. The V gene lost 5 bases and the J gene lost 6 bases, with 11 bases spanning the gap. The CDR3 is CASSEWQGNSPLHF. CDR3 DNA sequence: TGTGCCAGCAGCGAGTGGCAGGGTAATTCACCCCTCCACTTT.

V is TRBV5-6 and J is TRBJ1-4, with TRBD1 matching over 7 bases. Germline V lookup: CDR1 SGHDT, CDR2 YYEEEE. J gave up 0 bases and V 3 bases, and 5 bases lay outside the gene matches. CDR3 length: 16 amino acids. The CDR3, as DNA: TGTGCCAGCAGCTCGAGGGACAGCCCAACTAATGAAAAACTGTTTTTT. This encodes CASSSRDSPTNEKLFF.

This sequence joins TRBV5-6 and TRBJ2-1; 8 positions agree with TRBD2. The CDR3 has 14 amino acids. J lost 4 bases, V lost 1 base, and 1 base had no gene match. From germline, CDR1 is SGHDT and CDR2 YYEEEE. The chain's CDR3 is CASSLRGGYNEQFF. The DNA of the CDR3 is TGTGCCAGCAGCTTGCGGGGGGGATACAATGAGCAGTTCTTC.

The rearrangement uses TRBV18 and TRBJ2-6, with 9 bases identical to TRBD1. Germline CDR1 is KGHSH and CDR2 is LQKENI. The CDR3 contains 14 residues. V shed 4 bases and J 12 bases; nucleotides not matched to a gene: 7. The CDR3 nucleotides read TGTGCCAGCTCACGCGGGACAGGGTCTCGCGTCCTGACTTTC. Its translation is CASSRGTGSRVLTF.

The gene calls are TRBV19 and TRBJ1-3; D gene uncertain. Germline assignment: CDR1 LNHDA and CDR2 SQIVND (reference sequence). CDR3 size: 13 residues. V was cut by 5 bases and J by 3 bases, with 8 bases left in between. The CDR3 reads CASSQQFGNTIYF. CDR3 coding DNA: TGTGCCAGTAGTCAACAGTTTGGAAACACCATATATTTT.

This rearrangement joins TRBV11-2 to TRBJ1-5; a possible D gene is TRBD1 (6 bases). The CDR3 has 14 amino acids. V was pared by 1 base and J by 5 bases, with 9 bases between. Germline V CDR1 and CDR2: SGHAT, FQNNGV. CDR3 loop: CASSLAGEYQPQHF. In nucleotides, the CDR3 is TGTGCCAGCAGCTTAGCAGGGGAGTATCAGCCCCAGCATTTT. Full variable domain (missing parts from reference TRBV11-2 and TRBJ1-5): EAGVAQSPRYKIIEKRQSVAFWCNPISGHATLYWYQQILGQGPKLLIQFQNNGVVDDSQLPKDRFSAERLKGVDSTLKIQPAKLEDSAVYLCASSLAGEYQPQHFGDGTRLSIL.

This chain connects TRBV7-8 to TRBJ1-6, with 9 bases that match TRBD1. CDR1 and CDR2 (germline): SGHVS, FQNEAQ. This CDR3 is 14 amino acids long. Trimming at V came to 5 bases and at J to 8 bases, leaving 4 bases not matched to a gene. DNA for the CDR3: TGTGCCAGCAGCGGGGACAGGGTTGATTCACCCCTCCACTTT. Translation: CASSGDRVDSPLHF.